The source of this TCR beta chain is a study of T cell repertoires in cytomegalovirus infection. Overall study context: Both CMV infection and a matching HLA type were indicated by public TCR beta signatures. Study observations and caveats: Cumulative frequency (of public TCR beta family members) identified carriers of CMV plus the relevant HLA. Ex vivo, HLA-C-restricted CMV-specific TCR beta clonotypes prevailed over the rest of the response.

TCRdb reanalysed the reads using MiXCR and keeps one entry per CDR3 protein. The table shows 200,000 to 250,000 distinct CDR3 sequences, with roughly 22% occurring only once. A note on this clonotype: Its matching antigen is unknown.

Germline V gives CDR1 MNHNS, CDR2 SASEGT. This CDR3 has 16 amino acids. J lost 2 bases, V lost 6 bases, and 5 bases had no gene match. The chain recombines TRBV6-1 with TRBJ2-3, with 13 nucleotides matching TRBD2. The sequenced sample consisted of CD8+ T cells from PBMCs. This TCR was recovered from a human donor in good health (CMV status not recorded). Some clones in this sample may be carry-over from other donors' samples. The CDR3 loop is CASSRGLAGATDTQYF. The CDR3 DNA reads TGTGCCAGCAGCCGAGGACTAGCGGGGGCCACAGATACGCAGTATTTT.